Listed below are T cell receptor beta chains from one sample, sequenced in a study of shared clonotypes between healthy human individuals. TCRdb's table, derived via immunoSEQ multiplex PCR, lists solely in-frame clones and lacks some. This sample yields millions of clones, of which approximately 94% are seen a single time; roughly 1% belongs to the top ten. Sequenced sample: naive CD8+ T cells sorted from blood. The source is a man aged 18-30 years in good health. Each CDR3 is given with its conserved first and last residue. Fields, in order: CDR3 DNA, CDR3 protein, V gene, D gene, clone size, J gene. D genes are given only for firm matches. Not all rows give a size; the values are once, few, many and, for expanded clones, a class.

cdr3_nt: TGTGCCAGCAGTTTATACACCAATCAGCCCCAGCATTTT; cdr3_aa: CASSLYTNQPQHF; v_call: TRBV27; d_call: .; clone_size: .; j_call: TRBJ1-5
cdr3_nt: TGTGCCAGCAGCTTAGTAAGAGAAAAGACCCAGTACTTC; cdr3_aa: CASSLVREKTQYF; v_call: TRBV7-9; d_call: .; clone_size: .; j_call: TRBJ2-5
cdr3_nt: TGTGCTAGTGGCCCCGCCGGGACAGCTTATGGCTACACCTTC; cdr3_aa: CASGPAGTAYGYTF; v_call: TRBV12-5; d_call: TRBD1; clone_size: once; j_call: TRBJ1-2
cdr3_nt: TGCGCCAGCAGGAACACGGACGGCCAAGAGACCCAGTACTTC; cdr3_aa: CASRNTDGQETQYF; v_call: TRBV10-2; d_call: .; clone_size: once; j_call: TRBJ2-5
cdr3_nt: TGTGCCAGCAGAGAAAGGGGAGGCTATGGCTACACCTTC; cdr3_aa: CASRERGGYGYTF; v_call: TRBV27; d_call: .; clone_size: .; j_call: TRBJ1-2
cdr3_nt: TGTGCCAGCAGTTACGGAGCGGAGGCCTCCTACGAGCAGTACTTC; cdr3_aa: CASSYGAEASYEQYF; v_call: TRBV6-6; d_call: .; clone_size: .; j_call: TRBJ2-7
cdr3_nt: TGCGCCAGCAGCTTGGAGGATCCGGGACCCTACTACAATGAGCAGTTCTTC; cdr3_aa: CASSLEDPGPYYNEQFF; v_call: TRBV5-1; d_call: .; clone_size: .; j_call: TRBJ2-1
cdr3_nt: TGTGCTAGTGGTTTGGACATAGCGGGACCTTACAATGAGCAGTTCTTC; cdr3_aa: CASGLDIAGPYNEQFF; v_call: TRBV12-5; d_call: TRBD2; clone_size: .; j_call: TRBJ2-1
cdr3_nt: TGTGCCAGCGAGAGAGGGAGCTCCTATAATTCACCCCTCCACTTT; cdr3_aa: CASERGSSYNSPLHF; v_call: TRBV28; d_call: .; clone_size: .; j_call: TRBJ1-6
cdr3_nt: TGTGCCAGCAGATCGACAGAGTCCACTGAAGCTTTCTTT; cdr3_aa: CASRSTESTEAFF; v_call: TRBV28; d_call: .; clone_size: .; j_call: TRBJ1-1
cdr3_nt: TGTGCCAGCAGCCCAGGACAGGGCTACGAGCAGTACTTC; cdr3_aa: CASSPGQGYEQYF; v_call: TRBV9; d_call: TRBD1; clone_size: once; j_call: TRBJ2-7
cdr3_nt: TGTGCCAGCAGCTTGGTTCCGGAATCCTACGAGCAGTACTTC; cdr3_aa: CASSLVPESYEQYF; v_call: TRBV5-8; d_call: .; clone_size: .; j_call: TRBJ2-7
cdr3_nt: TGTGCCAGCAGCTATAGACAGGATTCTCGCTATAATTCACCCCTCCACTTT; cdr3_aa: CASSYRQDSRYNSPLHF; v_call: TRBV27; d_call: .; clone_size: .; j_call: TRBJ1-6
cdr3_nt: TGTGCCAGCAGCTTAGAATTGGACACCGGGGAGCTGTTTTTT; cdr3_aa: CASSLELDTGELFF; v_call: TRBV11-3; d_call: .; clone_size: .; j_call: TRBJ2-2
cdr3_nt: TGTGCCAGCAGTGTTCCACGGGACAGGGGGCTTTTGAATGAGCAGTTCTTC; cdr3_aa: CASSVPRDRGLLNEQFF; v_call: TRBV9; d_call: TRBD1; clone_size: .; j_call: TRBJ2-1
cdr3_nt: TGTGCCAGCAGCAAATATATCCCGCTGGGAAAAAAACTGTTTTTT; cdr3_aa: CASSKYIPLGKKLFF; v_call: TRBV21-1; d_call: .; clone_size: .; j_call: TRBJ1-4
cdr3_nt: TGTGCCAGCAGGCCAGGGTCTGGGGCCAACGCCCTGACTTTC; cdr3_aa: CASRPGSGANALTF; v_call: TRBV14; d_call: .; clone_size: .; j_call: TRBJ2-6
cdr3_nt: TGCGCCAGCAGCCAAGGTTTCGCGGCAGCCTACCAAGAGACCCAGTACTTC; cdr3_aa: CASSQGFAAAYQETQYF; v_call: TRBV4-3; d_call: .; clone_size: once; j_call: TRBJ2-5
cdr3_nt: TGTGCCAGCGCCAACGGTGGTCACGGGTACATTCAGTACTTC; cdr3_aa: CASANGGHGYIQYF; v_call: TRBV6-5; d_call: .; clone_size: .; j_call: TRBJ2-4
cdr3_nt: TGCGCCAGCAGCCAAGGTCCGACCTACGAGCAGTACTTC; cdr3_aa: CASSQGPTYEQYF; v_call: TRBV4-1; d_call: .; clone_size: .; j_call: TRBJ2-7
cdr3_nt: TGCAGTGCTAGGAAAGTCGCTGAAGCTTTCTTT; cdr3_aa: CSARKVAEAFF; v_call: TRBV20-1; d_call: .; clone_size: .; j_call: TRBJ1-1
cdr3_nt: TGTGCCAGCAGTTATGGAGGGGGGGCCAATGGCTACACCTTC; cdr3_aa: CASSYGGGANGYTF; v_call: TRBV6-5; d_call: .; clone_size: .; j_call: TRBJ1-2
cdr3_nt: TGTGCCAGCAGCCCTCGGGACGGTTCCTACGAGCAGTACTTC; cdr3_aa: CASSPRDGSYEQYF; v_call: TRBV9; d_call: .; clone_size: .; j_call: TRBJ2-7
cdr3_nt: TGTGCCTGGAGGGGGAATAATTCACCCCTCCACTTT; cdr3_aa: CAWRGNNSPLHF; v_call: TRBV30; d_call: .; clone_size: many; j_call: TRBJ1-6
cdr3_nt: TGTGCCAGCAGTCCCAATGGGGGGGGTCCCGAGCAGTACTTC; cdr3_aa: CASSPNGGGPEQYF; v_call: TRBV6-5; d_call: TRBD2; clone_size: .; j_call: TRBJ2-7
cdr3_nt: TGTGCCAGCAGCTTGAACAGTGAAAAACTGTTTTTT; cdr3_aa: CASSLNSEKLFF; v_call: TRBV7-9; d_call: .; clone_size: .; j_call: TRBJ1-4
cdr3_nt: TGTGCCAGCAGTCAAAGCGGAAGCTCCTACAATGAGCAGTTCTTC; cdr3_aa: CASSQSGSSYNEQFF; v_call: TRBV7-6; d_call: .; clone_size: .; j_call: TRBJ2-1
cdr3_nt: TGTGCCAGCAGCTTAGAGAAAGCGGGGGTCTACGAGCAGTACTTC; cdr3_aa: CASSLEKAGVYEQYF; v_call: TRBV13; d_call: TRBD2; clone_size: .; j_call: TRBJ2-7
cdr3_nt: TGCAGCGCCATACGGGATACGCAGTATTTT; cdr3_aa: CSAIRDTQYF; v_call: TRBV29-1; d_call: .; clone_size: .; j_call: TRBJ2-3
cdr3_nt: TGTGCCAGCAGTTACGAGGGGACAGGGGGCTATGAGACCCAGTACTTC; cdr3_aa: CASSYEGTGGYETQYF; v_call: TRBV6-5; d_call: TRBD1; clone_size: .; j_call: TRBJ2-5
cdr3_nt: TGCGCCAGCAGCCAGGATCGACAGGGGGCGGACAATGAGCAGTTCTTC; cdr3_aa: CASSQDRQGADNEQFF; v_call: TRBV4-3; d_call: TRBD1; clone_size: .; j_call: TRBJ2-1
cdr3_nt: TGTGCCAGCAGCCTCTCGGGGGGGTCTACCTACGAGCAGTACTTC; cdr3_aa: CASSLSGGSTYEQYF; v_call: TRBV2; d_call: TRBD2; clone_size: .; j_call: TRBJ2-7
cdr3_nt: TGTGCCAGCAGTTACGGAGACCGGGCCGAGCAGTACTTC; cdr3_aa: CASSYGDRAEQYF; v_call: TRBV6-5; d_call: .; clone_size: once; j_call: TRBJ2-7